This TCR beta chain was sequenced in a study of T cell responses to AZD1222 COVID-19 vaccine (TCRdb year 2021). Turning to the overall study: Because spike-specific TCR depth and breadth did not differ between the two schedules, AZD1222 recipients who got a second dose at roughly 4 weeks were pooled with those who got a second dose at roughly 12 weeks. TCR sequencing was performed for some 250 trial participants, of whom 200 to 210 were given two doses of AZD1222 and around 25 were given two doses of MenACWY control vaccine. Trial participants were enrolled by age into 18-55, 56-69 and 70-plus year subgroups, with about 150, 28 and 57 TCR-sequenced participants respectively.

Summary of the overall study and its limitations: The 56-69-year group was small, and its depth increase did not reach significance, likely because of low power. Participants were mostly white British, with more females than males. The authors suggested clonal diversity may have been underestimated. A significant rise in spike-specific TCR breadth and depth was observed after two AZD1222 doses relative to day 0 and relative to MenACWY recipients. Reportedly, close to half of the unique spike-specific TCRs recognized epitopes lying outside the regions that are mutated in the B.1.351 and B.1.1.7 variants. The vaccine-associated CD4 TCRs covered the entire spike protein, and the dominant responses fell in regions 160-218 and 743-854. Conclusions about previously exposed vaccinees are limited because only a handful of AZD1222 recipients were SARS-CoV-2 seropositive at baseline. Because no samples from the day 14 peak response were available, repertoires could be characterized only after the peak T cell response.

The label giving this sample's time point can be read as: baseline before first vaccination. The vaccinee samples were drawn from two UK trials, COV001 and COV002, one of which was a single-blind randomized controlled phase 2/3 trial testing AZD1222 (ChAdOx1 nCoV-19) in healthy adults. Trial participant PBMC samples were collected at day 0 and day 28 after the second dose for TCRbeta chain sequencing. About this clone itself: The antigen it recognizes is unknown. No base-level quality is on record; no much larger clone is a single base apart.

The CDR3 regions of human TCRbeta chains were analyzed by immunosequencing. Regarding the original processing steps: TCRs in the repertoires were compared against a reference library of SARS-CoV-2-specific TCRs that had been generated with the MIRA antigen-specificity platform. Breadth was defined as the fraction of unique TCRs that were SARS-CoV-2-associated, and depth was defined as the fraction of total T cells that were SARS-CoV-2-associated. Using the MIRA data, every spike-specific TCR was mapped to the spike region that the TCR reacted to and assigned to either a CD4 or a CD8 class. Log10-transformed breadth and depth values were compared by one-way ANOVA with Sidak's multiple comparisons tests. TCRdb retrieved this table from immuneACCESS and kept in-frame rearrangements only. Not all clones are present; in checked studies, unresolved V genes account for under half, and no reason is known for the remainder. D and trimming come from the DNA, and the V and J calls and clone size come from that table. Counted in this sample were 200,000 or so clones; about nine tenths of them appeared once. The top ten clonotypes cover around 6.4% of the sample.

The source of this sequence is an adult in good health. Here the sequenced sample was peripheral blood, taken on day 0 of AZD1222 vaccination.

This receptor has the CDR3 CASSSTEGRPQHF. The nucleotide sequence reads TGTGCCAGCAGCTCCACGGAGGGTCGGCCCCAGCATTTT. The chain links TRBV7-2 with TRBJ1-5; the D gene is unclear. From the cysteine through the phenylalanine, the CDR3 covers 13 amino acids. Only the CDR3 part of the read is kept: 39 bases, read in frame from the first base. V lost 4 bases and J lost 9 bases; the stretch between them is 13 bases long. The germline V gene gives CDR1 as SGHTA and CDR2 as FQGNSA.